This T cell receptor beta chain was captured in a study of blood T cell repertoires in COVID-19. About the research overall: The United States, Italy and Spain provided the acute and convalescent COVID-19 samples. T cells, B-cell-depleted T cells, or PBMCs provided the cDNA or gDNA that served as material.

This clone was counted many times. In the authors' methods: Counts of nucleated cells, estimated from reference gene primer amplification, were obtained. Only in-frame clones appear in the TCRdb table, and some are missing; sequencing was by immunoSEQ multiplex PCR. V and J calls and clone size are given by that table; D and trimming were obtained from the DNA. The sample has more than 400,000 clones, around 85% seen once. The germline V and J ends were trimmed by 6 bases and 0 bases, with 16 bases remaining between them. The CDR3 runs 16 residues. Germline V gives CDR1 MNHEY, CDR2 SVGEGT. The chain employs TRBV6-2 or TRBV6-3 and TRBJ2-3, with D tentatively TRBD2 (5 bases). The sample was peripheral blood. The clonotype was recovered from a human donor in a cohort sampled during active COVID-19. The CDR3 region is CASSRQDYFSTDTQYF. CDR3 DNA sequence: TGTGCCAGCAGCCGTCAAGACTACTTTAGCACAGATACGCAGTATTTT.